This entry describes one TCR beta chain. Some clones are missing from TCRdb's copy, which holds only in-frame ones; the method was immunoSEQ multiplex PCR. The table records 700,000 or so clones, 70% to 90% of them present only once. These data originate in a study of shared T cell receptors in the human thymus. J was trimmed by 5 bases and V by 6 bases; bases with no gene match: 10. Germline V gene data show CDR1 as MNHNS and CDR2 as SASEGT. This CDR3 has 15 residues. The sample also formed part of further work on human thymus T cells.

The chain couples TRBV6-1 to TRBJ1-1; 9 nucleotides line up with TRBD1. The sequencing sample was made of thymocytes. The TCR sequence derives from a girl under three years old with a congenital heart defect. This chain's CDR3 is CASSHHRGLGTEAFF. CDR3 DNA sequence: TGTGCCAGCAGCCACCACAGGGGGCTGGGGACTGAAGCTTTCTTT.